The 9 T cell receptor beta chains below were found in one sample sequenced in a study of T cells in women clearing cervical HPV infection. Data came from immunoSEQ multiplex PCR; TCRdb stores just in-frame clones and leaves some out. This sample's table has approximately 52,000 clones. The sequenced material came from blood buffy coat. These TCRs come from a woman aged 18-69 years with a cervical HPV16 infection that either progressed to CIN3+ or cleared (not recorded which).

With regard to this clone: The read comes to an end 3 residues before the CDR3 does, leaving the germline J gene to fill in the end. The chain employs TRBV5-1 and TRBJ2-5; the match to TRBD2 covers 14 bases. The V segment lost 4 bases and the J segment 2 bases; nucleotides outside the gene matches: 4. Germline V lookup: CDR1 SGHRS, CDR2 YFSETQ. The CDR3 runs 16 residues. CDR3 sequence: CASSGGLAGAQETQYF. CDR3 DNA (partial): TGCGCCAGCAGCGGGGGACTAGCGGGGGCGCAAGAGACC.

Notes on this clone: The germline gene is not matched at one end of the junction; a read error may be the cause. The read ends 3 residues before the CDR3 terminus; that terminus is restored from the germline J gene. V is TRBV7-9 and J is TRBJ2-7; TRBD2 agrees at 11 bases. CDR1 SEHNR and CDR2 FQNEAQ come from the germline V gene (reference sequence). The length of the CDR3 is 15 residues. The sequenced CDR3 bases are TGTGCCAGCAGCCTAGCTAGCGGGGGGTCCCACGAG. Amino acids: CASSLASGGSHE. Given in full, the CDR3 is CASSLASGGSHEQYF.

The CDR3 here is CSASSQGYGYTF. CDR3 DNA, as far as it was read: TGCAGTGCTAGTAGCCAGGGCTATGGC. The chain couples TRBV20-1 to TRBJ1-2, with D possibly being TRBD1 (5 bases). Coverage ceases 3 residues before the CDR3 finishes, and the germline J gene fills in the end. The CDR3 has 12 residues. Germline assignment: CDR1 DFQATT and CDR2 SNEGSKA (reference sequence). V was trimmed by 3 bases and J by 4 bases, leaving 9 bases between them.

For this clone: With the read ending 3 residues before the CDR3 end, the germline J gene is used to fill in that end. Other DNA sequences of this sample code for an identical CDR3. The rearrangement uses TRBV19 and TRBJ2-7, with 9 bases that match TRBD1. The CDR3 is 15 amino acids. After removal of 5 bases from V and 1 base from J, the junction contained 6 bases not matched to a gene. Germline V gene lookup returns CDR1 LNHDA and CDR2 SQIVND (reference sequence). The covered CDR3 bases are TGTGCCAGTAGTGCACCGGGACAGGGATCCTACGAG. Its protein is CASSAPGQGSYE. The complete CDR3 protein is CASSAPGQGSYEQYF.

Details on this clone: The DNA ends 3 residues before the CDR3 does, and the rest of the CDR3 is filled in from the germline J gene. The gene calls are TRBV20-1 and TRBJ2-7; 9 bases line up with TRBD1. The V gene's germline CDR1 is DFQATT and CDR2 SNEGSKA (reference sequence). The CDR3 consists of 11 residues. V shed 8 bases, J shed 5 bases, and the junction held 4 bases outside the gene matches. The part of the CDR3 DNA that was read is TGCAGTCCCGGACAGGGGAACGAG. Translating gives CSPGQGNE. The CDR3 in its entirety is CSPGQGNEQYF.

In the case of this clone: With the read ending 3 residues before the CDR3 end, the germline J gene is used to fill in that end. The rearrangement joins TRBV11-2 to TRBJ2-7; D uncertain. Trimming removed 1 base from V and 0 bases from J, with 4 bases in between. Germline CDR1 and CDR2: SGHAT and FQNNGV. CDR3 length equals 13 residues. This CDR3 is CASSLAFSYEQYF. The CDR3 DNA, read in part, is TGTGCCAGCAGCTTAGCGTTCTCCTACGAG. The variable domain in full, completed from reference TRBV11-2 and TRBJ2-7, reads EAGVAQSPRYKIIEKRQSVAFWCNPISGHATLYWYQQILGQGPKLLIQFQNNGVVDDSQLPKDRFSAERLKGVDSTLKIQPAKLEDSAVYLCASSLAFSYEQYFGPGTRLTVT.

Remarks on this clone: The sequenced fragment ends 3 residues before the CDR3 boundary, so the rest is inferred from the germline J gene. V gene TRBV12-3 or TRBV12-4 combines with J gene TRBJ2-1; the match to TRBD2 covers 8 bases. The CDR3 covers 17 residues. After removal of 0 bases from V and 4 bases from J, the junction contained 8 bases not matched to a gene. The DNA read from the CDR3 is TGTGCCAGCAGTTTAGCGCCAACTAGCGGAGCTTACAATGAG. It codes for CASSLAPTSGAYNE. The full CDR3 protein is CASSLAPTSGAYNEQFF.

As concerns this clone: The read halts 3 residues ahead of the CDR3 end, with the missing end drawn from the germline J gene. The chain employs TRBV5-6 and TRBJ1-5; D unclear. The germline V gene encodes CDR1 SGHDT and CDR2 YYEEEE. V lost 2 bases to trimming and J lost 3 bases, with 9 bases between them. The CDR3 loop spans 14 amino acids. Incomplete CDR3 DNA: TGTGCCAGCAGCTTAGCAGGAGTCAATCAGCCC. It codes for CASSLAGVNQP. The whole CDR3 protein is CASSLAGVNQPQHF.

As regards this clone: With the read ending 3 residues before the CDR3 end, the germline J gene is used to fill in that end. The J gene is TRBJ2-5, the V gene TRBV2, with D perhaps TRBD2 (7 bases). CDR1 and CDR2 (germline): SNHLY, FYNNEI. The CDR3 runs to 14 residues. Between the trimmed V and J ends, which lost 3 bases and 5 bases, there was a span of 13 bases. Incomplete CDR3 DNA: TGTGCCAGCAGTGACCCCGGGGGGCGGGAGACC. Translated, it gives CASSDPGGRET. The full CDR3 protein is CASSDPGGRETQYF. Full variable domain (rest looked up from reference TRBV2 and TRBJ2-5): EPEVTQTPSHQVTQMGQEVILRCVPISNHLYFYWYRQILGQKVEFLVSFYNNEISEKSEIFDDQFSVERPDGSNFTLKIRSTKLEDSAMYFCASSDPGGRETQYFGPGTRLLVL.